The source of this TCR beta chain is a study of T cell responses to AZD1222 COVID-19 vaccine. Using immunoSEQ multiplex PCR, the repertoire was profiled, and TCRdb retains in-frame clones only, with some absent. The sample records 100,000 to 150,000 clones, 92% being singletons. Germline V gene sequence: CDR1 KGHDR, CDR2 SFDVKD. V was trimmed by 4 bases and J by 2 bases, leaving 15 bases between them. The CDR3 has 16 amino acids. This rearrangement joins TRBV24-1 to TRBJ2-3; D possibly uses TRBD1 or TRBD2 (5 bases each). The clonotype comes from an adult in good health. The sequencing here drew on peripheral blood, taken on day 0 of AZD1222 vaccination. CDR3 DNA sequence: TGTGCCACCAGTGACTCAGGGAGTGGAGCCACAGATACGCAGTATTTT. Translating it yields CATSDSGSGATDTQYF.